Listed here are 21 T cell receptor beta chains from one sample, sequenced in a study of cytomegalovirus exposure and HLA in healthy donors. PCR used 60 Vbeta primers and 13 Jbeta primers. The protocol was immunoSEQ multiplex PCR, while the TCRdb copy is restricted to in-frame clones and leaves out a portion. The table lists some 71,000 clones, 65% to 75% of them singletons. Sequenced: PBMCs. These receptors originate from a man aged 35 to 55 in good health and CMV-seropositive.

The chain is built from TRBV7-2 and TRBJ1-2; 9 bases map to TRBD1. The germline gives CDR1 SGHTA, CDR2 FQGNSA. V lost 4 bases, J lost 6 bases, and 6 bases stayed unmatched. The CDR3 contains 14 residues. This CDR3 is CASSSYRGRDGYTF. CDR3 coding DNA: TGTGCCAGCAGCTCCTACAGGGGGCGGGATGGCTACACCTTC.

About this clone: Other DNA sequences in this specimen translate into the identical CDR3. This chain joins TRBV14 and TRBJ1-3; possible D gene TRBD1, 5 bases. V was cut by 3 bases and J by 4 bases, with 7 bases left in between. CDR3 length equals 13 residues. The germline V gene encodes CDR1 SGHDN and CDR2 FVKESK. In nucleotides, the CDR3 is TGTGCCAGCAGCCAGGGGCTGGGAAACACCATATATTTT. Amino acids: CASSQGLGNTIYF.

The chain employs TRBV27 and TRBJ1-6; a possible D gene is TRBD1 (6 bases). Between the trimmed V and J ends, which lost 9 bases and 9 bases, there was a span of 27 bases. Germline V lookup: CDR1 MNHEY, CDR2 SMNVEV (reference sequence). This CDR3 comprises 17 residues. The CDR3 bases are TGTGCCAGTAACAAATACTCCTGGGACACAGAAGGTTCACCCCTCCACTTT. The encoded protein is CASNKYSWDTEGSPLHF.

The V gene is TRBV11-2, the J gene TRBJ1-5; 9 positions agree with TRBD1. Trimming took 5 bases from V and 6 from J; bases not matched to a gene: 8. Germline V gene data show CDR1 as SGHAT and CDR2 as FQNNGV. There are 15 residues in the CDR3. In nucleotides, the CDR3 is TGTGCCAGCAGCCCCGGAACAGGGGGCTTTCAGCCCCAGCATTTT. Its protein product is CASSPGTGGFQPQHF. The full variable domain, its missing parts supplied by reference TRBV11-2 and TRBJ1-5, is EAGVAQSPRYKIIEKRQSVAFWCNPISGHATLYWYQQILGQGPKLLIQFQNNGVVDDSQLPKDRFSAERLKGVDSTLKIQPAKLEDSAVYLCASSPGTGGFQPQHFGDGTRLSIL.

CDR3 in DNA: TGTGCCAGCAGCGTAGGACAGCACCAAGAGACCCAGTACTTC. The encoded protein is CASSVGQHQETQYF. The rearrangement joins TRBV9 to TRBJ2-5; perhaps TRBD1 as D (5 bases). Trimming removed 0 bases from V and 0 bases from J, with 6 bases in between. The germline CDR1 and CDR2 sequences are SGDLS and YYNGEE. The CDR3 extends over 14 amino acids.

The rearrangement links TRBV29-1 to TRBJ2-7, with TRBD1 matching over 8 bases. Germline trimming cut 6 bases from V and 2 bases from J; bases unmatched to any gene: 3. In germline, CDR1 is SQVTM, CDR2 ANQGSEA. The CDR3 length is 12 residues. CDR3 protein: CSVATGAYEQYF. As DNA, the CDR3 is TGCAGCGTGGCGACAGGGGCCTACGAGCAGTACTTC.

This chain's CDR3 is CSVPRTGANTGELFF. CDR3 DNA: TGCAGCGTCCCTAGGACAGGGGCGAACACCGGGGAGCTGTTTTTT. V gene TRBV29-1 combines with J gene TRBJ2-2; TRBD1 matches 9 bases. Germline lookup yields CDR1 SQVTM and CDR2 ANQGSEA. Trimming at V came to 6 bases and at J to 0 bases, leaving 5 bases not matched to a gene. CDR3 length: 15 residues.

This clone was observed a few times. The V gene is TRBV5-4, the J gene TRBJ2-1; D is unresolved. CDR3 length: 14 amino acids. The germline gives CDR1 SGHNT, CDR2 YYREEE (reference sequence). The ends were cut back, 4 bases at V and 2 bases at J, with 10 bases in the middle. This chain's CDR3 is CASSPPSAYNEQFF. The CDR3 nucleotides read TGTGCCAGCAGCCCCCCTTCGGCCTACAATGAGCAGTTCTTC.

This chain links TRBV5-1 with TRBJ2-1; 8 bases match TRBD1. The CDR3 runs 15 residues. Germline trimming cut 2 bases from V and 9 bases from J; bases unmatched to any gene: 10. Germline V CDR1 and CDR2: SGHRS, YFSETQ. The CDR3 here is CASSLTRQGLGEQFF. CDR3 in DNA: TGCGCCAGCAGCTTAACCCGACAGGGGCTTGGTGAGCAGTTCTTC. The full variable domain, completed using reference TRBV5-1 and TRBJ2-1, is KAGVTQTPRYLIKTRGQQVTLSCSPISGHRSVSWYQQTPGQGLQFLFEYFSETQRNKGNFPGRFSGRQFSNSRSEMNVSTLELGDSALYLCASSLTRQGLGEQFFGPGTRLTVL.

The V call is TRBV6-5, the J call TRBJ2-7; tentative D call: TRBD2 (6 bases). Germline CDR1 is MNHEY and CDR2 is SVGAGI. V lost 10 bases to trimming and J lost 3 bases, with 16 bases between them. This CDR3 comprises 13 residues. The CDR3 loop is CATTDGTRYEQYF. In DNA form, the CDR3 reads TGTGCCACCACCGACGGGACTCGCTACGAGCAGTACTTC.

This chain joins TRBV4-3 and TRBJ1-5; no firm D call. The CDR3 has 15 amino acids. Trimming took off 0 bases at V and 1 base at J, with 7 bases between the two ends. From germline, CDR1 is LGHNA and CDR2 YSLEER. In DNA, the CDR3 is TGCGCCAGCAGCCAAGAAGCGGACAGCAATCAGCCCCAGCATTTT. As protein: CASSQEADSNQPQHF.

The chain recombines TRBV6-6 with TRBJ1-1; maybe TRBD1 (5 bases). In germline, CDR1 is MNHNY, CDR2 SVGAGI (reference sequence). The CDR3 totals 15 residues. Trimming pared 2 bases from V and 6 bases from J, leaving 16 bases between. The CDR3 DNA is TGTGCCAGCAGTTACGGGGGGGGTAAAGGTCCTGAAGCTTTCTTT. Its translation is CASSYGGGKGPEAFF.

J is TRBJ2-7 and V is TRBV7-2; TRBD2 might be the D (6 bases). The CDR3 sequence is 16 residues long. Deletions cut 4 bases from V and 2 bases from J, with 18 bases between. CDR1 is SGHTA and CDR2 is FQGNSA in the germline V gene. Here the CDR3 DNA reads TGTGCCAGCAGCTCCTCCTTTAGCGGAAACGCCTACGAGCAGTACTTC. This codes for CASSSSFSGNAYEQYF.

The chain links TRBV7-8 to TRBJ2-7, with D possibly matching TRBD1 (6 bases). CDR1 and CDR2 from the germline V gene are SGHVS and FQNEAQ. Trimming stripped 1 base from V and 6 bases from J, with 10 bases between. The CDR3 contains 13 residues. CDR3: CASSLVAGVEQYF. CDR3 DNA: TGTGCCAGCAGCTTAGTGGCAGGGGTCGAGCAGTACTTC.

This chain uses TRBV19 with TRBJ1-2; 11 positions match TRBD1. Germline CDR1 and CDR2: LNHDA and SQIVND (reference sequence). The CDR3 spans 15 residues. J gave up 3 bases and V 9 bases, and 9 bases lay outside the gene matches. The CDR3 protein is CASLPGQGGYYGYTF. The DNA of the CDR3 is TGTGCCAGCCTCCCGGGACAGGGGGGATACTATGGCTACACCTTC.

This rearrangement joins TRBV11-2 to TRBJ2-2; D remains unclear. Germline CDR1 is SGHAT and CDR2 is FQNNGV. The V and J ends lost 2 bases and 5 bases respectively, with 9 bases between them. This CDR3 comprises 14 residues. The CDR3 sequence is CASSLSPQTGELFF. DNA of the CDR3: TGTGCCAGCAGCTTATCCCCACAGACCGGGGAGCTGTTTTTT.

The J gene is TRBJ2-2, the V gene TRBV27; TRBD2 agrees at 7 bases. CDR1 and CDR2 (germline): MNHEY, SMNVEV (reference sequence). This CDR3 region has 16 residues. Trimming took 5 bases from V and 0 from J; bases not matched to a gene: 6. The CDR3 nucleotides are TGTGCCAGCAGTCCTACGGGGGGACCGAACACCGGGGAGCTGTTTTTT. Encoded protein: CASSPTGGPNTGELFF.

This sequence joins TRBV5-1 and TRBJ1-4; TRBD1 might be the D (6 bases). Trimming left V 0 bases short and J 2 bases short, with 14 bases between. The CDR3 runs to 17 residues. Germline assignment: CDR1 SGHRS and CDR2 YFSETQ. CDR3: CASSLGTERATNEKLFF. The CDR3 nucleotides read TGCGCCAGCAGCTTGGGGACAGAACGCGCCACTAATGAAAAACTGTTTTTT.

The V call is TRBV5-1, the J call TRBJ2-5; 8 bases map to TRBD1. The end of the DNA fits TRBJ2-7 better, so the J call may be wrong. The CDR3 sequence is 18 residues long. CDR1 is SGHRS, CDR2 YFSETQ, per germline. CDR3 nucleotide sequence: TGCGCCAGCAGCTTGTCAATATCGGTAACAGGGGGTGCCTACGAGCAGTACTTC. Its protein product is CASSLSISVTGGAYEQYF.

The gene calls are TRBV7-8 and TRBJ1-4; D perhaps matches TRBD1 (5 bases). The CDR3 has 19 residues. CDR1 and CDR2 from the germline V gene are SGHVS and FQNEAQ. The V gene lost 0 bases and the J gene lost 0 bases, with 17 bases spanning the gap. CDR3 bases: TGTGCCAGCAGCTTAGCGGGTTTTTTCGACAGAGCAACTAATGAAAAACTGTTTTTT. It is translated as CASSLAGFFDRATNEKLFF.

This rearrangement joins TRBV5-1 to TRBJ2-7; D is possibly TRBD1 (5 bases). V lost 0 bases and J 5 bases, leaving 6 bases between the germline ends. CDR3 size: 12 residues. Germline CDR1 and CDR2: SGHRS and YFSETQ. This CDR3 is CASSLVGDEQYF. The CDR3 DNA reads TGCGCCAGCAGCTTGGTAGGGGACGAGCAGTACTTC.